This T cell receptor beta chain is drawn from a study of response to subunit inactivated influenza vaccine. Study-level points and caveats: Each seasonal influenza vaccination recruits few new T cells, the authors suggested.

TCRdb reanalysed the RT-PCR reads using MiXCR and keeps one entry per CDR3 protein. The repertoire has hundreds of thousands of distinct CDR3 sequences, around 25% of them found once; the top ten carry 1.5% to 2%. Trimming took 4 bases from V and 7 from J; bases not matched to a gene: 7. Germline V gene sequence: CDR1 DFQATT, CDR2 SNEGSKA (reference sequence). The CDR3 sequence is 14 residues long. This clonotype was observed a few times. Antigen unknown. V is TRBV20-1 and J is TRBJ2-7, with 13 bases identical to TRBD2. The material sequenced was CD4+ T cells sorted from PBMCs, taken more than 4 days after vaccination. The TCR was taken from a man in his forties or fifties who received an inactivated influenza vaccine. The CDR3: CSATLAGGPREQYF. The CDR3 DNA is TGCAGTGCTACACTAGCGGGAGGGCCTCGGGAGCAGTACTTC.